The clone carrying this TCR beta chain was detected ten times or more. The data derive from a study of T cells after yellow fever vaccination. TCRdb fed the 5' RACE reads into MiXCR, producing one record per CDR3 protein. The sample contains approximately 34,000 distinct CDR3 sequences, about 6.6% of which appear only once. This CDR3 is built from 13 residues. Trimming took off 1 base at V and 6 bases at J, with 8 bases between the two ends. The germline V gene encodes CDR1 SGHTA and CDR2 FQGNSA. Findings and limits, study-wide: Reappearance after the booster was observed for most primary-vaccination clones (roughly 95% CD4, just over 85% CD8).

J is TRBJ2-3 and V is TRBV7-2; tentatively, D is TRBD2 (5 bases). The source was PBMCs, either bulk or a sorted T-cell subset (CD4+, CD8+, memory, or dextramer-sorted; not recorded which), collected on the day of the first yellow fever vaccination. This sequence originates from a man younger than 30 who received the YFV17D yellow fever vaccine. The chain's CDR3 is CASSLDIADTQYF. The DNA for the CDR3 is TGTGCCAGCAGCTTAGATATAGCGGATACGCAGTATTTT.